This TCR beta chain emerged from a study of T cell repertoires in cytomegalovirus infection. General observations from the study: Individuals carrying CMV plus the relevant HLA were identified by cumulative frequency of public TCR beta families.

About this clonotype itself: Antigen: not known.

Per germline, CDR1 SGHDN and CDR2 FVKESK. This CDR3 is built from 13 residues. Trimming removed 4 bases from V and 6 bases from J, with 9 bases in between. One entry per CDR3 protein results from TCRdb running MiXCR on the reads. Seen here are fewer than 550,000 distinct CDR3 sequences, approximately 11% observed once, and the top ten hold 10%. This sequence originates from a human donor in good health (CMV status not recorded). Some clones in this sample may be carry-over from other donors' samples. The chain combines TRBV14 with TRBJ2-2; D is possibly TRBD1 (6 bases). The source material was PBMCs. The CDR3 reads CASSPQGPGELFF. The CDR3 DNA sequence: TGTGCCAGCAGCCCCCAGGGGCCCGGGGAGCTGTTTTTT.